The 17 T cell receptor beta chains reported below all come from one sample, sequenced in a study of cytomegalovirus exposure and HLA in healthy donors. With 60 Vbeta and 13 Jbeta primers, the PCR was carried out. Clones were read by immunoSEQ multiplex PCR, and TCRdb kept only the in-frame ones, dropping some. Of some 160,000 clones listed, more than 75% are singletons. Sequenced input: PBMCs. All receptors come from a man in his thirties or forties in good health and CMV-seropositive.

CDR3: CASSPFGVTAEKLFF. The CDR3, as DNA: TGTGCCAGCTCACCGTTCGGGGTCACGGCTGAAAAACTGTTTTTT. This chain uses TRBV18 with TRBJ1-4, with no clear D. V was trimmed by 3 bases and J by 7 bases, leaving 15 bases between them. This CDR3 region has 15 residues. Germline V CDR1 and CDR2: KGHSH, LQKENI.

The rearrangement uses TRBV18 and TRBJ2-5, with TRBD1 matching over 11 bases. This CDR3 spans 14 amino acids. Germline CDR1 and CDR2: KGHSH and LQKENI. V was pared by 2 bases and J by 7 bases, with 3 bases of the junction left unmatched. CDR3 in DNA: TGTGCCAGCTCACCAACGGGACAGGGGGGGACCCAGTACTTC. Protein: CASSPTGQGGTQYF. The whole variable domain, filled in from reference TRBV18 and TRBJ2-5, reads NAGVMQNPRHLVRRRGQEARLRCSPMKGHSHVYWYRQLPEEGLKFMVYLQKENIIDESGMPKERFSAEFPKEGPSILRIQQVVRGDSAAYFCASSPTGQGGTQYFGPGTRLLVL.

The chain uses TRBV5-4 and TRBJ2-3; 12 bases map to TRBD1. V gave up 3 bases and J gave up 4 bases; unmatched junction bases: 6. The CDR3 covers 16 residues. Germline V lookup: CDR1 SGHNT, CDR2 YYREEE (reference sequence). CDR3 region: CASSSWDRGRPDTQYF. The CDR3 coding sequence is TGTGCCAGCAGCTCGTGGGACAGGGGGCGCCCAGATACGCAGTATTTT. The full variable domain, with the rest looked up from reference TRBV5-4 and TRBJ2-3, is ETGVTQSPTHLIKTRGQQVTLRCSSQSGHNTVSWYQQALGQGPQFIFQYYREEENGRGNFPPRFSGLQFPNYSSELNVNALELDDSALYLCASSSWDRGRPDTQYFGPGTRLTVL.

V and J are TRBV5-1 and TRBJ2-7; 8 nucleotides align to TRBD2. V shed 5 bases, J shed 2 bases, and the junction held 6 bases outside the gene matches. The CDR3 spans 14 residues. Per the germline V gene, CDR1 is SGHRS and CDR2 is YFSETQ. The CDR3: CASSTSGNPYEQYF. In nucleotides, the CDR3 is TGCGCCAGCAGTACTAGCGGAAATCCCTACGAGCAGTACTTC.

The chain uses TRBV7-2 and TRBJ2-2; 7 bases are a match to TRBD1. V lost 5 bases and J lost 9; bases outside the gene matches: 12. Germline CDR1 and CDR2: SGHTA and FQGNSA. This CDR3 comprises 15 residues. For the CDR3, the DNA is TGTGCCAGCAGCGTCTCCCGGGACAGTGGCAGGGAGCTGTTTTTT. It codes for CASSVSRDSGRELFF. The variable domain in full, completed from reference TRBV7-2 and TRBJ2-2, reads GAGVSQSPSNKVTEKGKDVELRCDPISGHTALYWYRQSLGQGLEFLIYFQGNSAPDKSGLPSDRFSAERTGGSVSTLTIQRTQQEDSAVYLCASSVSRDSGRELFFGEGSRLTVL.

This clone has a single count. The V call is TRBV6-5, the J call TRBJ2-5; D gene ambiguous. V gave up 0 bases and J gave up 5 bases, with 10 bases separating them. Germline assignment: CDR1 MNHEY and CDR2 SVGAGI. The CDR3 spans 14 residues. Here the CDR3 reads CASSYSRSRETQYF. CDR3 nucleotide sequence: TGTGCCAGCAGTTACTCGAGGAGTAGGGAGACCCAGTACTTC.

The chain employs TRBV29-1 and TRBJ2-3; no firm D call. With 4 bases removed from V and 0 bases from J, the gap between germline ends came to 5 bases. Germline CDR1 and CDR2: SQVTM and ANQGSEA. The length of the CDR3 is 12 residues. The CDR3 region is CSVVRSTDTQYF. CDR3 sequence (DNA): TGCAGCGTTGTCCGGAGCACAGATACGCAGTATTTT.

This chain connects TRBV10-1 to TRBJ2-3; D is ambiguous. V dropped 2 bases and J dropped 6 bases, with 12 bases sitting between them. Germline loops: CDR1 WNHNN, CDR2 SYGVQD (reference sequence). The CDR3 contains 14 residues. The CDR3 nucleotides are TGCGCCAGCAGTGAGAATAAGAACGGGGATACGCAGTATTTT. It specifies CASSENKNGDTQYF.

The chain has TRBV6-5 and TRBJ2-7, with 10 bases fitting TRBD2. This CDR3 is 15 amino acids long. V shed 6 bases, J shed 5 bases, and the junction held 10 bases outside the gene matches. The germline V gene has CDR1 MNHEY and CDR2 SVGAGI. CDR3 sequence reads: CASRDPAGGPDEQYF. Written as DNA, the CDR3 is TGTGCCAGCAGAGACCCAGCGGGAGGGCCAGACGAGCAGTACTTC.

V gene TRBV9 combines with J gene TRBJ2-6; 9 bases line up with TRBD1. The CDR3 length is 17 residues. Germline CDR1 reads SGDLS; CDR2 reads YYNGEE. After removal of 4 bases from V and 4 bases from J, the junction contained 9 bases not matched to a gene. The CDR3 sequence is CASSTRDRDSGANVLTF. The CDR3 nucleotides are TGTGCCAGCAGCACCCGGGACAGGGATTCAGGGGCCAACGTCCTGACTTTC.

The rearrangement uses TRBV4-3 and TRBJ1-2, with 9 bases aligning to TRBD1. Germline V gene data show CDR1 as LGHNA and CDR2 as YSLEER. This CDR3 has 16 amino acids. After removal of 4 bases from V and 2 bases from J, the junction contained 8 bases not matched to a gene. CDR3 sequence: CASSPNLGQGNYGYTF. In DNA form, the CDR3 reads TGCGCCAGCAGCCCCAACCTAGGACAGGGGAACTATGGCTACACCTTC.

The chain carries TRBV5-1 and TRBJ1-2, with 8 bases fitting TRBD1. The germline V gene encodes CDR1 SGHRS and CDR2 YFSETQ. V lost 4 bases, J lost 7 bases, and 9 bases stayed unmatched. There are 14 residues in the CDR3. DNA for the CDR3: TGCGCCAGCAGCGGCAACAGGGGGTGGGCTGGCTACACCTTC. Residues: CASSGNRGWAGYTF.

The gene calls are TRBV19 and TRBJ2-7; tentatively, D is TRBD2 (6 bases). Trimming pared 3 bases from V and 0 bases from J, leaving 12 bases between. The CDR3 is made up of 15 amino acids. The germline V gene encodes CDR1 LNHDA and CDR2 SQIVND (reference sequence). CDR3 sequence reads: CASSMLLGGSYEQYF. As DNA, the CDR3 is TGTGCCAGTAGTATGCTATTGGGGGGCTCCTACGAGCAGTACTTC. Combining the CDR3 with reference TRBV19 and TRBJ2-7 gives the whole variable domain DGGITQSPKYLFRKEGQNVTLSCEQNLNHDAMYWYRQDPGQGLRLIYYSQIVNDFQKGDIAEGYSVSREKKESFPLTVTSAQKNPTAFYLCASSMLLGGSYEQYFGPGTRLTVT.

This rearrangement joins TRBV10-1 to TRBJ2-5; D call uncertain. Per the germline V gene, CDR1 is WNHNN and CDR2 is SYGVQD (reference sequence). Deletions cut 4 bases from V and 5 bases from J, with 8 bases between. CDR3 size: 12 residues. Written as DNA, the CDR3 is TGCGCCAGCAGTGGCTTGAGGGAGACCCAGTACTTC. Translation gives CASSGLRETQYF.

This rearrangement joins TRBV4-3 to TRBJ2-5; D not resolved. V was pared by 0 bases and J by 0 bases, with 8 bases between. This CDR3 spans 15 amino acids. Per the germline V gene, CDR1 is LGHNA and CDR2 is YSLEER. Here the CDR3 DNA reads TGCGCCAGCAGCCAAGAGGCCAGGCACCAAGAGACCCAGTACTTC. Translated, it gives CASSQEARHQETQYF.

The chain couples TRBV2 to TRBJ2-2; D uncertain. Germline V gene lookup returns CDR1 SNHLY and CDR2 FYNNEI. The V end was cut by 6 bases, the J end by 7 bases, with 15 bases between. There are 14 residues in the CDR3. DNA of the CDR3: TGTGCCAGCAGGACTCCAAACGTTCTCGGGGAGCTGTTTTTT. Protein: CASRTPNVLGELFF.

The chain joins TRBV5-1 to TRBJ2-5; the match to TRBD1 covers 7 bases. This CDR3 is 16 amino acids long. From germline, CDR1 is SGHRS and CDR2 YFSETQ. V lost 1 base, J lost 2 bases, and 8 bases stayed unmatched. The DNA of the CDR3 is TGCGCCAGCAGCTTGACAGGGGTCGGCTTTCAAGAGACCCAGTACTTC. Protein product: CASSLTGVGFQETQYF.